This TCR beta chain came from a study of T-cell memory formation after mild COVID-19. Study results and caveats: Day 37-peaking second-wave clones had unconfirmed SARS-CoV-2 specificity.

About this clonotype: Its antigen is undetermined.

TCRdb used MiXCR to reprocess the 5' RACE reads, holding one entry per CDR3 protein. The sample lists some 320,000 distinct CDR3 sequences; approximately 14% were seen once. V was shortened by 3 bases and J by 4 bases, with 9 bases between the two germline ends. The V gene's germline CDR1 is MGHRA and CDR2 YSYEKL. This CDR3 is 13 amino acids long. The receptor was derived from a man aged 18 to 35 who had mild COVID-19 (a few samples of this study predate the infection). Cell type and time point are not known. The V call is TRBV4-1, the J call TRBJ1-2, with D unresolved. Sequenced sample: PBMCs or a T cell subset sorted from them (not recorded which). This chain's CDR3 is CASSQRVGYGYTF. The DNA for the CDR3 is TGCGCCAGCAGCCAGCGGGTTGGCTATGGCTACACCTTC.